Below are 10 T cell receptor beta chains sequenced from a single sample in a study of neurological immune-mediated disorders. TCRdb processed the 5' RACE reads anew with MiXCR; each CDR3 protein has one entry. The sample includes 52,000 or so distinct CDR3 sequences, around 3.8% of them seen just once. Material: CD4+ T cells from blood. Source of these receptors: a woman between 40 and 50 years old with multiple sclerosis.

In its sample, this clonotype was seen many times. At one of its ends the junction is not consistent with the germline gene, which may arise from a read error. This rearrangement joins TRBV14 to TRBJ2-1; D not resolved. The germline gives CDR1 SGHDN, CDR2 FVKESK. CDR3 length: 16 residues. The CDR3 loop is CASSPPPTRSHNEQFF. CDR3 bases: TGTGCCAGCAGCCCCCCCCCGACCCGCTCCCACAATGAGCAGTTCTTC.

Ten or more counts support this clonotype. The chain is built from TRBV7-2 and TRBJ1-6; possibly TRBD1 for D (6 bases). Trimming pared 4 bases from V and 9 bases from J, leaving 16 bases between. Looked up from germline, CDR1 is SGHTA and CDR2 is FQGNSA. CDR3 length: 15 amino acids. Here the CDR3 DNA reads TGTGCCAGCAGCTGGGGAGGGGGTCAGATTTCACCCCTCCACTTT. Translating gives CASSWGGGQISPLHF.

This clonotype was observed at least ten times. This CDR3 is CASSEPGLAFDEQFF. CDR3 nucleotides: TGCGCCAGCAGCGAGCCGGGACTAGCGTTCGATGAGCAGTTCTTC. The gene calls are TRBV5-1 and TRBJ2-1, with 10 bases fitting TRBD2. The trim removed 4 bases at V and 8 bases at J, leaving 9 bases unmatched. The CDR3 consists of 15 residues. Germline V gene lookup returns CDR1 SGHRS and CDR2 YFSETQ.

This clonotype was seen many times. V usage is TRBV5-1 and J usage is TRBJ1-2; 7 bases line up with TRBD1. Trimming cost V 4 bases and J 4 bases; bases outside gene matches: 7. The CDR3 has 14 amino acids. The germline V gene has CDR1 SGHRS and CDR2 YFSETQ. CDR3 nucleotide sequence: TGCGCCAGCAGCGTTACAGGGGTGATCTATGGCTACACCTTC. This encodes CASSVTGVIYGYTF.

Concerning this clonotype: A read error is possible here, since a much larger clone lies one base away. V is TRBV29-1 and J is TRBJ2-2; 11 bases agree with TRBD1. V shed 5 bases, J shed 5 bases, and the junction held 4 bases outside the gene matches. Germline V lookup: CDR1 SQVTM, CDR2 ANQGSEA. The length of the CDR3 is 14 residues. The CDR3 DNA follows: TGCAGCGTTATGGACAGGGGGCCGACCGGGGAGCTGTTTTTT. This translates into CSVMDRGPTGELFF.

The chain carries TRBV6-1 and TRBJ2-7; 7 bases are shared with TRBD1. Per germline, CDR1 MNHNS and CDR2 SASEGT. Trimming at V came to 4 bases and at J to 2 bases, leaving 8 bases not matched to a gene. The CDR3 contains 15 residues. CDR3 sequence reads: CASSATGTAPYEQYF. The CDR3 coding sequence is TGTGCCAGCAGTGCTACCGGGACAGCCCCCTACGAGCAGTACTTC.

This clonotype was picked up many times. This rearrangement joins TRBV9 to TRBJ2-7; the match to TRBD1 covers 10 bases. The CDR3 extends over 14 amino acids. Trimming took 4 bases from V and 7 from J; bases not matched to a gene: 8. CDR1 is SGDLS, CDR2 YYNGEE, per germline. The CDR3 nucleotides are TGTGCCAGCAGCCCGCGACAGGGGGCGGGGGAGCAGTACTTC. Amino acid sequence: CASSPRQGAGEQYF.

This clonotype has ten or more counts. The V call is TRBV20-1, the J call TRBJ1-2, with TRBD1 identical over 10 bases. CDR1 and CDR2 (germline): DFQATT, SNEGSKA (reference sequence). Losses at the gene ends were 0 bases for V and 8 bases for J; bases not matched to a gene: 6. This CDR3 is 14 amino acids long. Written as DNA, the CDR3 is TGCAGTGCTAGAGATTACGACAGGGGGCTCGGCTACACCTTC. It specifies CSARDYDRGLGYTF.

This clonotype was recorded at least ten times. The J gene is TRBJ2-3, the V gene TRBV20-1; possible D gene TRBD1, 5 bases. Germline loops: CDR1 DFQATT, CDR2 SNEGSKA (reference sequence). There are 14 residues in the CDR3. CDR3 DNA sequence: TGCAGCGCTCGCATGGGGCCTAGCACAGATACGCAGTATTTT. As protein: CSARMGPSTDTQYF.

This clonotype was seen at least ten times. The chain has TRBV5-5 and TRBJ1-1, with D hard to call. Germline lookup yields CDR1 SGHKS and CDR2 YYEKEE (reference sequence). This CDR3 has 15 amino acids. The V gene lost 0 bases and the J gene lost 0 bases, with 9 bases spanning the gap. The CDR3 nucleotides read TGTGCCAGCAGCTTGGAGGGAGGCCTGAACACTGAAGCTTTCTTT. This codes for CASSLEGGLNTEAFF.